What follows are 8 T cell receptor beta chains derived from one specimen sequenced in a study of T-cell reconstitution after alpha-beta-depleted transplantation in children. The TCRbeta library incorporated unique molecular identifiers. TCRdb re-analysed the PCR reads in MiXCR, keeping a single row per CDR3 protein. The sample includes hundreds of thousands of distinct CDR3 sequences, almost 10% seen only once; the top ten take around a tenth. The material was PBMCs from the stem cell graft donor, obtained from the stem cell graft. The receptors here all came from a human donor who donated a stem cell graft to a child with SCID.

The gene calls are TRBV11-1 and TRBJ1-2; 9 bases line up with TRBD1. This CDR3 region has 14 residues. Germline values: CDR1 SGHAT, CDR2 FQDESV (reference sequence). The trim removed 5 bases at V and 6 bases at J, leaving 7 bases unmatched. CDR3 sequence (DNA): TGTGCCAGCAGCCTGGGACAGGGAATTGATGGCTACACCTTC. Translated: CASSLGQGIDGYTF. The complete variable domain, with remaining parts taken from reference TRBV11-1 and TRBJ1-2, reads EAEVAQSPRYKITEKSQAVAFWCDPISGHATLYWYRQILGQGPELLVQFQDESVVDDSQLPKDRFSAERLKGVDSTLKIQPAELGDSAMYLCASSLGQGIDGYTFGSGTRLTVV.

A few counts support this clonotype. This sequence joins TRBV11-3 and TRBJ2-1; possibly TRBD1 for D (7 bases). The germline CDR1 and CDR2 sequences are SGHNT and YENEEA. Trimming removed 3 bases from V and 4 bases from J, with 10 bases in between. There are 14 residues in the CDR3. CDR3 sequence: CASSLTGRYNEQFF. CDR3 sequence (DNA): TGTGCCAGCAGCTTGACAGGGAGGTACAATGAGCAGTTCTTC.

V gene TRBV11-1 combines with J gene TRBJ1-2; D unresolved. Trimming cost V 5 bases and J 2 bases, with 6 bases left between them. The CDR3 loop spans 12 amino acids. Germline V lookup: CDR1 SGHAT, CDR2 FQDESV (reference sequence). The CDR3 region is CASSAMNYGYTF. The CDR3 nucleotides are TGTGCCAGCAGCGCGATGAACTATGGCTACACCTTC.

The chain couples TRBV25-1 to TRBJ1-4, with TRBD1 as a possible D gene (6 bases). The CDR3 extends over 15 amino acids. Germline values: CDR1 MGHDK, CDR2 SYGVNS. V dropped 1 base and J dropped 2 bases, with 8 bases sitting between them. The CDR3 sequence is CASSEWRGTNEKLFF. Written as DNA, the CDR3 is TGTGCCAGCAGTGAATGGAGGGGGACTAATGAAAAACTGTTTTTT.

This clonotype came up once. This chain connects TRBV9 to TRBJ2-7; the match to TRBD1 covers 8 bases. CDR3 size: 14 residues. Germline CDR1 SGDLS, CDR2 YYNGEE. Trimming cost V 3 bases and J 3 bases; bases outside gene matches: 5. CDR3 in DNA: TGTGCCAGCAGCGCGTGGACAGGGAACTACGAGCAGTACTTC. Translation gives CASSAWTGNYEQYF.

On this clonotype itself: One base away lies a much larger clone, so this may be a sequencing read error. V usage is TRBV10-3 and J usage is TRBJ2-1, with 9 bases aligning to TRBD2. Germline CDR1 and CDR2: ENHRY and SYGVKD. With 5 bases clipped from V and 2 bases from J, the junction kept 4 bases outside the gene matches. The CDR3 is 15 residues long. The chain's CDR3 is CAISQASGAYNEQFF. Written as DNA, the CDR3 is TGTGCCATCAGTCAGGCTAGCGGGGCCTACAATGAGCAGTTCTTC.

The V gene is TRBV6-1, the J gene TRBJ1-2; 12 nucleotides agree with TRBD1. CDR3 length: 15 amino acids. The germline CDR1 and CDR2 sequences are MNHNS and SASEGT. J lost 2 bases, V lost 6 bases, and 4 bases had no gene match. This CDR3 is CASSSGTGGNYGYTF. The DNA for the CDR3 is TGTGCCAGCAGCTCCGGGACAGGGGGCAACTATGGCTACACCTTC.

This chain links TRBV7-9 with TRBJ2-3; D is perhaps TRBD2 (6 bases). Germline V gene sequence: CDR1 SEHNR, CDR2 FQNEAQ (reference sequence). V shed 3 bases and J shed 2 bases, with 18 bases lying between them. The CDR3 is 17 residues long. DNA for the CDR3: TGTGCCAGCAGCTTCCCGGCCGGGACTTCGCTCACAGATACGCAGTATTTT. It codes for CASSFPAGTSLTDTQYF.